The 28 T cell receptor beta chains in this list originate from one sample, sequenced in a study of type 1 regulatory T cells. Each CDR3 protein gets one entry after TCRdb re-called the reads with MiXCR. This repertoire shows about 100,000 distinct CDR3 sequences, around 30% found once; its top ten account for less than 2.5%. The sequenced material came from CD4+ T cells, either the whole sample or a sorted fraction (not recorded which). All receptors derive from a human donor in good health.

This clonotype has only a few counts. CDR3 sequence: CASSLLQFNSPLHF. The CDR3 region has the DNA TGTGCCAGCAGTTTACTACAGTTTAATTCACCCCTCCACTTT. The chain couples TRBV27 to TRBJ1-6; unclear D gene. The germline V gene encodes CDR1 MNHEY and CDR2 SMNVEV (reference sequence). This CDR3 region has 14 residues. V was pared by 2 bases and J by 6 bases, with 8 bases between.

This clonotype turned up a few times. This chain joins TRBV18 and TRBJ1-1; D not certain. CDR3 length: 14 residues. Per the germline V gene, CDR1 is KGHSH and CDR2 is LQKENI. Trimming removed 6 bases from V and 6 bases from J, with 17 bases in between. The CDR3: CASSPESGEAEAFF. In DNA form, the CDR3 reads TGTGCCAGCTCCCCTGAGAGCGGGGAGGCTGAAGCTTTCTTT.

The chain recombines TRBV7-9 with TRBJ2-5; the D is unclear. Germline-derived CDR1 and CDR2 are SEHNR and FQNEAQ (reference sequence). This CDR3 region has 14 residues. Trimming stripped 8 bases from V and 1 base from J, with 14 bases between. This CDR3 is CASCASGSQETQYF. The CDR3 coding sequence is TGTGCCAGCTGCGCTTCCGGGTCCCAAGAGACCCAGTACTTC.

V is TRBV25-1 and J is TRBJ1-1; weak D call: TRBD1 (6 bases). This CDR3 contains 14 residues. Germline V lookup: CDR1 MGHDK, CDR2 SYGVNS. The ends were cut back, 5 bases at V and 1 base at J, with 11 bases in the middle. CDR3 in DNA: TGTGCCAGCAGTCAGGGGACCTGGAACACTGAAGCTTTCTTT. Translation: CASSQGTWNTEAFF.

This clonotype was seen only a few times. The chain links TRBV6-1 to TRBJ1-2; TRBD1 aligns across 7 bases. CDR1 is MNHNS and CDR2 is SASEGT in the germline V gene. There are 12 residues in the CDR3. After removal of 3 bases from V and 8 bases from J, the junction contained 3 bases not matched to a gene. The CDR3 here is CASSDRGSGYTF. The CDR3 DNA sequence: TGTGCCAGCAGTGACAGGGGGTCGGGCTACACCTTC.

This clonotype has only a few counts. The CDR3 sequence: CASSKNTGTGGSEQYF. The CDR3 nucleotides read TGTGCCAGCAGTAAGAATACCGGGACAGGGGGCAGCGAGCAGTACTTC. The J gene is TRBJ2-7, the V gene TRBV5-5, with 12 bases aligning to TRBD1. Germline V gene data show CDR1 as SGHKS and CDR2 as YYEKEE (reference sequence). The CDR3 runs to 16 residues. V trimming: 5 bases; J trimming: 6 bases; junction bases outside the gene matches: 12.

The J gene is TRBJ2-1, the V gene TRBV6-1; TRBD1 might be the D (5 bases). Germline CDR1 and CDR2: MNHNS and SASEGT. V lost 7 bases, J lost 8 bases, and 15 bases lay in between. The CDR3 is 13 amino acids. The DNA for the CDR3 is TGTGCCAGCAAGGGGAACTTGGACGATGAGCAGTTCTTC. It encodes CASKGNLDDEQFF.

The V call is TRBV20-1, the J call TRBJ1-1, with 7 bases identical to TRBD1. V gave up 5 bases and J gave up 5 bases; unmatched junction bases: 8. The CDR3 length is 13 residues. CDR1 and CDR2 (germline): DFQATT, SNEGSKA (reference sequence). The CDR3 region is CSARQGGDTEAFF. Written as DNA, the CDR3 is TGCAGTGCTCGACAGGGAGGGGATACTGAAGCTTTCTTT.

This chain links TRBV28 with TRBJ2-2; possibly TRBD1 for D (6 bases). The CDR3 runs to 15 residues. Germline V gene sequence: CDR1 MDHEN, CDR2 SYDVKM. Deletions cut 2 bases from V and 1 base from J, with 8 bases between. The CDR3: CASSLLGGNTGELFF. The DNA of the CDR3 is TGTGCCAGCAGTTTACTAGGGGGGAACACCGGGGAGCTGTTTTTT.

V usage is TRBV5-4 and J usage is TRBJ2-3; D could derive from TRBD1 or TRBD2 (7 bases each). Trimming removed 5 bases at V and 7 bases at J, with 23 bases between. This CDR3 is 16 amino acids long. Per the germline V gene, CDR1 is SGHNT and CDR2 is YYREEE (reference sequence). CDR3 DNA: TGTGCCAGCAGGATCCCCAGGGGGGGAGGGGTGAATACGCAGTATTTT. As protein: CASRIPRGGGVNTQYF.

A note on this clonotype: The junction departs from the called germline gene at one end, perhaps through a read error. CDR3 amino acids: CARSQVGTQETQYF. CDR3 nucleotide sequence: TGTGCCAGGAGCCAAGTGGGCACTCAAGAGACCCAGTACTTC. The gene calls are TRBV3-1 and TRBJ2-5; unclear D gene. Germline CDR1 reads LGHDT; CDR2 reads YNNKEL (reference sequence). This CDR3 has 14 amino acids.

The CDR3 coding sequence is TGCAGTGCTAGAGGGGGCTTGGCGCAGCCCCAGCATTTT. Its protein is CSARGGLAQPQHF. The V call is TRBV20-1, the J call TRBJ1-5; D is possibly TRBD1 (5 bases). CDR1 and CDR2 from the germline V gene are DFQATT and SNEGSKA (reference sequence). The V gene lost 1 base and the J gene lost 7 bases, with 11 bases spanning the gap. The CDR3 covers 13 residues.

CDR3 bases: TGTGCCAGCAGCGACCGGGACAGGGGGTACGAGCAGTACTTC. Encoded protein: CASSDRDRGYEQYF. The chain employs TRBV9 and TRBJ2-7, with 11 bases matching TRBD1. The germline V gene encodes CDR1 SGDLS and CDR2 YYNGEE. With 3 bases clipped from V and 4 bases from J, the junction kept 3 bases outside the gene matches. This CDR3 contains 14 residues.

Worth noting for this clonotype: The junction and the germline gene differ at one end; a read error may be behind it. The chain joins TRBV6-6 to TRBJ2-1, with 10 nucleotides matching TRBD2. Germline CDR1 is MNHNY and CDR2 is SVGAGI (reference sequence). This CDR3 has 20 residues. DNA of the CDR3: TGTGCCAGCAGTTACCCCAGCGGGAGGGCCCGAGAGCGCTCCTACAATGAGCAGCTCTTC. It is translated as CASSYPSGRARERSYNEQLF.

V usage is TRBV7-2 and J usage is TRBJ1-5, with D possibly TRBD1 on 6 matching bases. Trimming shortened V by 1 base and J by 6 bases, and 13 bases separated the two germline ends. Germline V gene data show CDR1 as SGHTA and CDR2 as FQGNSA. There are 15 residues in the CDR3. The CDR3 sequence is CASSLGGAHSQPQHF. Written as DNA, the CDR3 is TGTGCCAGCAGCTTAGGGGGGGCACACAGTCAGCCCCAGCATTTT.

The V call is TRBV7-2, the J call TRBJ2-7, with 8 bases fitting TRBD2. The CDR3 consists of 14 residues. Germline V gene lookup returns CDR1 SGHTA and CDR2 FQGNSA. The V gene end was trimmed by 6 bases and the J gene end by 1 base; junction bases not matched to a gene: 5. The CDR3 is CASSSGIPSYEQYF. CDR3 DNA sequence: TGTGCCAGCAGTAGCGGGATCCCTTCCTACGAGCAGTACTTC.

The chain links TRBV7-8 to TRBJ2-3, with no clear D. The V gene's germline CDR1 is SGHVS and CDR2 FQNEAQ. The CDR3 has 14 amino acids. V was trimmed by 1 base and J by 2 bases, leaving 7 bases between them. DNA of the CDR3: TGTGCCAGCAGCTTAGGCTCGGACACAGATACGCAGTATTTT. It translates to CASSLGSDTDTQYF.

This chain's CDR3 is CATSALIVTGTGYQPQHF. The CDR3, as DNA: TGTGCCACCAGTGCTCTGATAGTGACAGGAACGGGGTATCAGCCCCAGCATTTT. This chain uses TRBV24-1 with TRBJ1-5; possible D gene TRBD1, 6 bases. CDR3 length: 18 amino acids. Trimming left V 5 bases short and J 5 bases short, with 24 bases between. Germline assignment: CDR1 KGHDR and CDR2 SFDVKD.

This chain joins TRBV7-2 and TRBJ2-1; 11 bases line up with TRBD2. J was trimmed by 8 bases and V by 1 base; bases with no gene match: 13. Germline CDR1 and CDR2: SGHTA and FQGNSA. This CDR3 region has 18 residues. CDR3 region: CASSLGGLIAGGPHEQFF. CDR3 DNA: TGTGCCAGCAGCTTAGGCGGTCTTATAGCGGGAGGGCCCCATGAGCAGTTCTTC.

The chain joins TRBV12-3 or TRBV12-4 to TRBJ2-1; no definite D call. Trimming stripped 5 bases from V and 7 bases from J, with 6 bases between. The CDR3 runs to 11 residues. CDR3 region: CASSQKNEQFF. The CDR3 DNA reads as TGTGCCAGCAGTCAGAAGAATGAGCAGTTCTTC.

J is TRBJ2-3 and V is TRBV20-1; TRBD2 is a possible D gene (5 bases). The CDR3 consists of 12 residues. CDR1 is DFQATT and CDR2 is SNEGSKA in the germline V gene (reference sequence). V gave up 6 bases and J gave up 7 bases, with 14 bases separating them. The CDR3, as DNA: TGCAGTGCCGACCGAACTAGTTATACGCAGTATTTT. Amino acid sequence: CSADRTSYTQYF.

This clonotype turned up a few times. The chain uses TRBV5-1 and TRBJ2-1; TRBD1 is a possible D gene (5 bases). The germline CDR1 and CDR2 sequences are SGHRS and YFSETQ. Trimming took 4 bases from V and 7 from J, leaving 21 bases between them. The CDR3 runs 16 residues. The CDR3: CASSPRLGQGGNEQFF. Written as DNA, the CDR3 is TGCGCCAGCAGCCCCAGACTTGGCCAGGGTGGGAATGAGCAGTTCTTC.

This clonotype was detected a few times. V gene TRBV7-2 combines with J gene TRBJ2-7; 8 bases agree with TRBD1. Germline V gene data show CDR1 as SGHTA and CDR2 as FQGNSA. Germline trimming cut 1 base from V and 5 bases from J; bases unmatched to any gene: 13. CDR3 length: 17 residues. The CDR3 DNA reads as TGTGCCAGCAGCTTAGATCCAGGGGGCAGAGCGATCAACGAGCAGTACTTC. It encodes CASSLDPGGRAINEQYF.

Here the CDR3 reads CSARDLGRENQPQHF. CDR3 coding DNA: TGCAGTGCTAGAGATCTAGGACGGGAAAATCAGCCCCAGCATTTT. The chain couples TRBV20-1 to TRBJ1-5; unclear D gene. Germline-derived CDR1 and CDR2 are DFQATT and SNEGSKA (reference sequence). The CDR3 covers 15 residues. The ends were cut back, 0 bases at V and 4 bases at J, with 13 bases in the middle.

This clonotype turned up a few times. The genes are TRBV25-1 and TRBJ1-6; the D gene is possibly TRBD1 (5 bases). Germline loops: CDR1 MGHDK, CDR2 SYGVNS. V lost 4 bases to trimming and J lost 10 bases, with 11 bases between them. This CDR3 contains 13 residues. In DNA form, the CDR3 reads TGTGCCAGCAGTGCGATCCAGGGATCACCCCTCCACTTT. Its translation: CASSAIQGSPLHF.

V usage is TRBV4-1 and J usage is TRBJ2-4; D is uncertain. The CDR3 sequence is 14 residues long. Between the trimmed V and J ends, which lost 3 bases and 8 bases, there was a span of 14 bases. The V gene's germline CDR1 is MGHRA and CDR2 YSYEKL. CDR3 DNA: TGCGCCAGCAGCCAGATCCACCCCAATCACATTCAGTACTTC. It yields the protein CASSQIHPNHIQYF.

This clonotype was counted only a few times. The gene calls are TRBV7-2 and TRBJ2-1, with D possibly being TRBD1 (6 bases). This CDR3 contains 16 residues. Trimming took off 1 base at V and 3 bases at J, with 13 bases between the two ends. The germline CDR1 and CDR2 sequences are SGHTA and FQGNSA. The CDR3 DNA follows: TGTGCCAGCAGCTTAGATAGGGGACAAAGCTACAATGAGCAGTTCTTC. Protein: CASSLDRGQSYNEQFF.

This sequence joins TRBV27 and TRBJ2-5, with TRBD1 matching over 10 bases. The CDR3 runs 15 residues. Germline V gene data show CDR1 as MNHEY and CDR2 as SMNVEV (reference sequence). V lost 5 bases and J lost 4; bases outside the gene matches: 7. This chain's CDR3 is CASSRWDRGAETQYF. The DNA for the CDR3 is TGTGCCAGCAGTAGATGGGACAGGGGTGCAGAGACCCAGTACTTC.